Here is one T cell receptor beta chain with its context. What it binds is not known. It was with 60 Vbeta and 13 Jbeta primers that the PCR ran. Sequencing used immunoSEQ multiplex PCR; TCRdb keeps in-frame clones, though not all of them. The sample has approximately 170,000 clones, 65% to 80% seen once; the top ten hold 6.5% to 8.5%. The V and J ends lost 7 bases and 5 bases respectively, with 14 bases between them. Germline V lookup: CDR1 SNHLY, CDR2 FYNNEI. The CDR3 extends over 14 amino acids. This entry belongs to a study of cytomegalovirus exposure and HLA in healthy donors. Study-wide results and caveats: A later analysis, which compared TCR beta chains of equal frequency, found the HLA-associated ones more clonally expanded. In an earlier analysis, in roughly 600 donors, most V segments appeared productive either ~90% or ~30% of the time. In vitro experiments confirmed that three CMV-associated chains were specific for CMV antigens.

Sequencing was carried out using PBMCs. This chain connects TRBV2 to TRBJ2-2; possibly TRBD1 for D (5 bases). The source is a woman between 40 and 50 years old in good health and CMV-seropositive. The CDR3 coding sequence is TGTGCCAGCAAGGGCTCCAGGGTTACCGGGGAGCTGTTTTTT. Its protein product is CASKGSRVTGELFF.